This T cell receptor (beta chain) was captured by sequencing in a study of long-term antiretroviral therapy in people with HIV. As for this clone: Its target is not known.

The CDR3 covers 17 residues. Trimming took 6 bases from V and 2 from J; bases not matched to a gene: 14. CDR1 is MDHEN and CDR2 is SYDVKM in the germline V gene. Version v3.0 of the immunoSEQ assay was performed at survey level. Repertoires were generated with immunoSEQ multiplex PCR, while TCRdb's copy carries only in-frame clones and drops some. The data contain 14,000 or so clones, more than 65% of them singletons. Findings and caveats of the study: Regardless of time point, clones expanded before ART dominated the repertoire. Collection spanned 2004 to 2017; ART regimens may be less effective than current ones. Controls showed broader CDR3 length ranges than did the HIV repertoires. Subsequent to ART, diversity was augmented yet persisted below that of transplant donor controls.

This sequence joins TRBV28 and TRBJ2-7; TRBD2 matches 9 bases. Here the sequenced sample was unsorted PBMCs, taken 0.4 years after starting antiretroviral therapy. The clonotype originates from a man aged 30-40 years with HIV. CDR3 loop: CASSHIKGTSLAYEQYF. The CDR3 nucleotides read TGTGCCAGCAGCCACATCAAGGGGACTAGCTTAGCCTACGAGCAGTACTTC.